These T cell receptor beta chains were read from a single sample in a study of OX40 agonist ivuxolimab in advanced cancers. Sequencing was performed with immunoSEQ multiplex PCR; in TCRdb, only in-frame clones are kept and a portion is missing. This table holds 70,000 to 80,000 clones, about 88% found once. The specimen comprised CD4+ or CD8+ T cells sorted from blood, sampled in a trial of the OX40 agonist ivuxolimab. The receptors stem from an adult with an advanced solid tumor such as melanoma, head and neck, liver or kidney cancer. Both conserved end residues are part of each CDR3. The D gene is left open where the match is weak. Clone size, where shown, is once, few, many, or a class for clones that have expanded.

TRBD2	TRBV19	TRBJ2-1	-	CASSISSGTYNEQFF	TGTGCCAGTAGTATCAGTAGCGGGACCTACAATGAGCAGTTCTTC
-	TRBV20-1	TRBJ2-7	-	CSAERNEQYF	TGCAGTGCTGAAAGAAACGAGCAGTACTTC
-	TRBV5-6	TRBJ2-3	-	CASSLGRGRTDTQYF	TGTGCCAGCAGCTTGGGGAGGGGGCGCACAGATACGCAGTATTTT
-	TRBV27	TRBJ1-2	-	CASSRPEAMGGYTF	TGTGCCAGCAGCCGCCCGGAGGCCATGGGAGGCTACACCTTC
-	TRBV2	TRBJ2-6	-	CASSERGYSGANVLTF	TGTGCCAGCAGTGAACGAGGGTACTCTGGGGCCAACGTCCTGACTTTC
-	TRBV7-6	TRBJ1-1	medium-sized	CASSPTGPGVRGAEAFF	TGTGCCAGCAGCCCCACCGGACCGGGGGTTCGTGGGGCTGAAGCTTTCTTT
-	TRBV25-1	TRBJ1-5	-	CATQGIGANQPQHF	TGTGCCACCCAGGGTATTGGAGCAAATCAGCCCCAGCATTTT
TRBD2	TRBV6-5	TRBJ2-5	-	CASSYQLAGVGETQYF	TGTGCCAGCAGTTACCAACTAGCGGGAGTCGGAGAGACCCAGTACTTC
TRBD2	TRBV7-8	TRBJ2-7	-	CASSLATVAGEQYF	TGTGCCAGCAGCTTAGCGACGGTAGCGGGAGAGCAGTACTTC
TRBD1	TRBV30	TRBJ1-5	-	CAWSVGTGPSGNQPQHF	TGTGCCTGGAGTGTAGGGACAGGGCCGTCGGGCAATCAGCCCCAGCATTTT
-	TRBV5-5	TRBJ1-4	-	CASSLGLRGAATNEKLFF	TGTGCCAGCAGCTTGGGTTTGCGAGGGGCCGCAACTAATGAAAAACTGTTTTTT
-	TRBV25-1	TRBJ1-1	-	CASSDHRDAEAFF	TGTGCCAGCAGTGACCATAGGGACGCTGAAGCTTTCTTT
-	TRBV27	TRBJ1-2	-	CASSPYPPAEGYGYTF	TGTGCCAGCAGTCCTTACCCTCCGGCGGAGGGCTATGGCTACACCTTC
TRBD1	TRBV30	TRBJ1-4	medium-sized	CAWSRDRVPDGNEKLFF	TGTGCCTGGAGTCGAGACAGGGTTCCGGATGGTAATGAAAAACTGTTTTTT
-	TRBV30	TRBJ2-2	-	CAWSVWGRGYAGELFF	TGTGCCTGGAGTGTATGGGGCAGGGGCTATGCCGGGGAGCTGTTTTTT
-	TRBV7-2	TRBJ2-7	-	CASSLVASSYEQYF	TGTGCCAGCAGCTTAGTGGCCAGCTCCTACGAGCAGTACTTC